The TCR beta chain under discussion was sequenced for a study of breast tumors, draining lymph nodes, adjacent tissues listed by TCRdb under 2016. Regarding the complete study: TCR beta repertoires were compared across tumor, adjacent nontumor tissue and axillary lymph nodes obtained from breast cancer patients. In human breast cancer, the study set out to evaluate how tumor, surrounding tissue and draining lymph node repertoires relate to one another and whether T cells may move between these sites. The paper as a whole reports these results and caveats: The similarity between tumor and nontumor tissue repertoires was significantly greater in luminal-like breast cancer than in basal-like breast cancer. Tumor T-cell repertoires showed less diversity than lymph node repertoires and more diversity than nontumor tissue repertoires, and tumor T-cell repertoires showed preferential V and J gene usage. The data were considered consistent with most tumor T cells being derived from the lymph node and subsequently expanding within tumor tissue. The conclusion that tumor T cells originate in lymph nodes was presented as consistent with a hypothesis rather than as directly demonstrated.

The adjacent samples were made up of nontumor breast tissue that surrounded the tumor. These reads were obtained on an Illumina HiSeq 2000. TCR beta chain libraries were generated through multiplex PCR amplification. The amplified TCR beta chain products were analyzed by high-throughput sequencing. TCRdb's own reprocessing of the public reads used fastp at Q25 and MiXCR and kept productive beta chains. Duplicate CDR3 protein sequences are folded into a single record with the most common DNA and genes. Across this sample there are 13,000 or so distinct CDR3 sequences, with roughly 62% seen only once. Of the sample, roughly 49% is held by the ten largest clones. CDR1 SGHRS and CDR2 YFSETQ were looked up in the germline V gene. V and J lose 2 bases and 2 bases, and a span of 14 bases separates them. Including cysteine and phenylalanine, the CDR3 has 17 amino acids. Only CDR3 DNA is held: 51 bases, read in frame from base 1.

As concerns this clonotype: Which antigen it targets is not known. No per-base quality is available; no much larger clone lies one base away.

The sequence joins TRBV5-1 to TRBJ2-6; a tentative D call is TRBD1 (6 bases match). The sample taken for sequencing was tumor-adjacent breast tissue. This clonotype was sampled from a female donor with breast cancer. Some clones in this sample may be carry-over from other donors' samples. In nucleotide form, the sequence is TGCGCCAGCAGCTTAGCCCACAGGGTAGCTGGGGCCAACGTCCTGACTTTC. This gives the protein CASSLAHRVAGANVLTF.